A selection of T cell receptor beta chains follows, all from one sample in a study of response to subunit inactivated influenza vaccine. TCRdb called the RT-PCR reads again in MiXCR, with one record for every CDR3 protein. The sample comprises more than 600,000 distinct CDR3 sequences, roughly 20% of which are singletons, and approximately 10% rests with the top ten. This specimen consisted of PBMCs from blood, obtained 4 to 6 days after vaccination. These receptors were taken from a man aged 50 or older who received an inactivated influenza vaccine. The CDR3 runs from the conserved cysteine through the conserved F or W. A D gene is named only where the DNA matches it firmly. Not every row has a clone size; where given, it reads once, few, many or a size class.

TRBD2	TRBV3-1	many	TRBJ2-1	TGTGCCAGCAGCCAAGCCGGACTAGTTAGTGAGCAGTTCTTC	CASSQAGLVSEQFF
NA	TRBV18	NA	TRBJ2-2	TGTGCCAGCTCAACCAACCCTGCCTCCACCGGGGAGCTGTTTTTT	CASSTNPASTGELFF
NA	TRBV9	NA	TRBJ1-6	TGTGCCAGCAGCGTCTCCGTAGGCCCGGGCTCACCCCTCCACTTT	CASSVSVGPGSPLHF
NA	TRBV10-3	NA	TRBJ1-1	TGTGCCACCGGGGGGACGAACACTGAAGCTTTCTTT	CATGGTNTEAFF
TRBD2	TRBV4-2	NA	TRBJ2-3	TGTGCCAGCAGGCTCGGGACTATGAGCACAGATACGCAGTATTTT	CASRLGTMSTDTQYF
NA	TRBV7-9	NA	TRBJ2-6	TGTGCCAGCAGCTTGATAGGGAGGAGAAGGGCCAACGTCCTGACTTTC	CASSLIGRRRANVLTF
TRBD1	TRBV6-1	few	TRBJ2-2	TGTGCCAGCAGTACCCCCAGGACAGGAGACACCGGGGAGCTGTTTTTT	CASSTPRTGDTGELFF
NA	TRBV5-1	few	TRBJ1-2	TGCGCCAGCAGCTTGGAACAGAGCTATGGCTACACCTTC	CASSLEQSYGYTF
TRBD1	TRBV20-1	NA	TRBJ1-6	TGCAGTGCAAGCTCTCAGGGGGACCTTCAGGCCCTCCACTTT	CSASSQGDLQALHF
TRBD2	TRBV5-1	NA	TRBJ2-3	TGCGCCAGCAGCTTGGGCGCTAGCGGGGAGACAGATACGCAGTATTTT	CASSLGASGETDTQYF
TRBD2	TRBV6-5	many	TRBJ2-7	TGTGCCAGCAGCGGGGGGTGGGAGCAGTACTTC	CASSGGWEQYF
NA	TRBV20-1	NA	TRBJ1-5	TGCAGTGCTAGTCTGGAGTTTAATAGCAATCAGCCCCAGCATTTT	CSASLEFNSNQPQHF
NA	TRBV29-1	many	TRBJ2-7	TGCAGCGTTGCGTCAGGGTACTACGAGCAGTACTTC	CSVASGYYEQYF
NA	TRBV4-2	NA	TRBJ1-1	TGTGCCAGCAGCCAAGATCACAGGACTAGGGTAAACACTGAAGCTTTCTTT	CASSQDHRTRVNTEAFF
NA	TRBV24-1	NA	TRBJ2-2	TGTGCCACCAGTGAACACGGGGGCCGGGAGCTGTTTTTT	CATSEHGGRELFF
NA	TRBV27	NA	TRBJ2-1	TGTGCCAGCAGTTTATACGGCTACCAGAGCTCCTACAATGAGCAGTTCTTC	CASSLYGYQSSYNEQFF
TRBD1	TRBV5-5	NA	TRBJ2-2	TGTGCCAGCGGGCCTTGGGACAGGGGGCAAGGCGGGGAGCTGTTTTTT	CASGPWDRGQGGELFF